This T cell receptor beta chain was documented in a study of blood T cells in healthy people across ages. Study outcomes and limitations: TCR beta diversity per million T cells fell roughly linearly with age.

A second PCR of roughly 7 to 11 cycles used a sample-barcoded 5' primer and a J-beta primer mix. A 12-random-nucleotide template-switch adaptor tagged each cDNA molecule. In TCRdb, the 5' RACE reads were re-called with MiXCR into one record per CDR3 protein. The sample has around 800,000 distinct CDR3 sequences, around 68% seen once; the top ten hold around a quarter. V was pared by 4 bases and J by 0 bases, with 11 bases of the junction left unmatched. In germline, CDR1 is SGHRS, CDR2 YFSETQ. The CDR3 extends over 20 amino acids. A remark on this clonotype: Its antigen is not identified.

Material for sequencing was blood. The V and J genes are TRBV5-1 and TRBJ2-1, with 15 bases aligning to TRBD2. This receptor was identified in a man aged 25-40 years in good health. CDR3: CASSPLGTSGGFSSYNEQFF. As DNA, the CDR3 is TGCGCCAGCAGCCCCCTTGGGACTAGCGGGGGGTTTAGCTCCTACAATGAGCAGTTCTTC.